What follows are 2 T cell receptor beta chains derived from one specimen sequenced in a study of tissue T cells after allogeneic stem cell transplantation. Data came from immunoSEQ multiplex PCR; TCRdb stores just in-frame clones and leaves some out. The sample contains 600 or so clones, around 66% of which appear only once. The specimen comprised stomach tissue, sampled at autopsy. The source is a female patient aged 35-70 years with steroid-refractory graft-versus-host disease after an allogeneic stem cell transplant. The graft donor may be the source of some T cells.

The chain joins TRBV11-3 to TRBJ2-1; no clear D gene. The CDR3 consists of 13 residues. CDR1 is SGHNT and CDR2 is YENEEA in the germline V gene. The germline V and J ends were trimmed by 1 base and 10 bases, with 11 bases remaining between them. CDR3 DNA: TGTGCCAGCAGCTTAGGGGAAGGCAGGGAGCAGTTCTTC. Translated: CASSLGEGREQFF.

V gene TRBV6-5 combines with J gene TRBJ2-1, with TRBD2 matching over 11 bases. The CDR3 has 15 residues. Germline assignment: CDR1 MNHEY and CDR2 SVGAGI. V lost 6 bases and J lost 8; bases outside the gene matches: 9. This chain's CDR3 is CASSGIAGGPYEQFF. The CDR3 nucleotides read TGTGCCAGCAGCGGCATAGCGGGGGGGCCCTATGAGCAGTTCTTC.